A selection of T cell receptor beta chains follows, all from one sample in a study of blood T cell repertoires in COVID-19. Using immunoSEQ multiplex PCR, the repertoire was profiled, and TCRdb retains in-frame clones only, with some absent. This table holds around 400,000 clones, around 83% found once. The specimen was PBMCs or T cells enriched from blood (not recorded which). The receptor source for this set is a woman aged 45-65 years who had recovered from COVID-19. The CDR3 runs from the conserved cysteine through the conserved F or W. Fields, in order: clone size, V gene, D gene, CDR3 length, J gene, CDR3 DNA, CDR3 protein. D genes are given only for firm matches. Clone size is shown for a subset of rows, as once, few, many or a class of expanded clone.

clone size: -; V gene: TRBV12-3/TRBV12-4; D gene: TRBD1; CDR3 length: 13; J gene: TRBJ2-7; CDR3 DNA: TGTGCCAGCAGTCCCTCGACAGGGTTCGAGCAGTACTTC; CDR3 protein: CASSPSTGFEQYF
clone size: -; V gene: TRBV5-4; D gene: -; CDR3 length: 16; J gene: TRBJ1-2; CDR3 DNA: TGTGCCAGCAGCTTGTCTGGGGGCTGGACTAACTATGGCTACACCTTC; CDR3 protein: CASSLSGGWTNYGYTF
clone size: -; V gene: TRBV28; D gene: -; CDR3 length: 12; J gene: TRBJ1-5; CDR3 DNA: TGTGCCAGCAGTTTAAACAGGCAGCCCCAGCATTTT; CDR3 protein: CASSLNRQPQHF
clone size: -; V gene: TRBV4-2; D gene: TRBD1; CDR3 length: 15; J gene: TRBJ2-7; CDR3 DNA: TGTGCCAGCAGCCTAGCAGGGACAGGGATCGGCGAGCAGTACTTC; CDR3 protein: CASSLAGTGIGEQYF
clone size: once; V gene: TRBV29-1; D gene: TRBD1; CDR3 length: 12; J gene: TRBJ2-5; CDR3 DNA: TGCAGCGTTGACAGGGGGCTAGAGACCCAGTACTTC; CDR3 protein: CSVDRGLETQYF
clone size: once; V gene: TRBV29-1; D gene: -; CDR3 length: 13; J gene: TRBJ2-4; CDR3 DNA: TGCAGCGCCCGAGGGGGGGGAGTGCACATTCAGTACTTC; CDR3 protein: CSARGGGVHIQYF
clone size: once; V gene: TRBV30; D gene: TRBD2; CDR3 length: 17; J gene: TRBJ2-1; CDR3 DNA: TGTGCCTGGAGTGCCCGGTTATGGGGGAGGGCAGGAAATGAGCAGTTCTTC; CDR3 protein: CAWSARLWGRAGNEQFF
clone size: -; V gene: TRBV7-2; D gene: TRBD1; CDR3 length: 15; J gene: TRBJ1-6; CDR3 DNA: TGTGCCAGCAGCGACAGGGTGGGCTATAATTCACCCCTCCACTTT; CDR3 protein: CASSDRVGYNSPLHF
clone size: -; V gene: TRBV19; D gene: TRBD1; CDR3 length: 17; J gene: TRBJ1-2; CDR3 DNA: TGTGCCAGTAGTATAGATCAAAGACAGGGTTGGAACTATGGCTACACCTTC; CDR3 protein: CASSIDQRQGWNYGYTF
clone size: -; V gene: TRBV6-5; D gene: TRBD2; CDR3 length: 14; J gene: TRBJ2-3; CDR3 DNA: TGTGCCAGCAGAAATAGCGGGAGTGGGGATACGCAGTATTTT; CDR3 protein: CASRNSGSGDTQYF
clone size: -; V gene: TRBV30; D gene: -; CDR3 length: 13; J gene: TRBJ1-2; CDR3 DNA: TGTGCCTGGGACCCAAGGGGGTTTGGTGGCTACACCTTC; CDR3 protein: CAWDPRGFGGYTF
clone size: -; V gene: TRBV19; D gene: TRBD2; CDR3 length: 16; J gene: TRBJ2-7; CDR3 DNA: TGTGCCAGTAGTACACCCACTAGCGGGAGCTCCTACGAGCAGTACTTC; CDR3 protein: CASSTPTSGSSYEQYF
clone size: -; V gene: TRBV11-3; D gene: TRBD1; CDR3 length: 14; J gene: TRBJ2-7; CDR3 DNA: TGTGCCAGCAGCTTTGGGGGACAGAACTACGAGCAGTACTTC; CDR3 protein: CASSFGGQNYEQYF
clone size: -; V gene: TRBV5-4; D gene: TRBD2; CDR3 length: 15; J gene: TRBJ2-5; CDR3 DNA: TGTGCCAGCAGCACAAGGACTAGCTCCCAAGAGACCCAGTACTTC; CDR3 protein: CASSTRTSSQETQYF
clone size: -; V gene: TRBV7-8; D gene: TRBD2; CDR3 length: 16; J gene: TRBJ2-1; CDR3 DNA: TGTGCCAGCAGCATCCGGACTAGCGGGAGATACAATGAGCAGTTCTTC; CDR3 protein: CASSIRTSGRYNEQFF
clone size: few; V gene: TRBV9; D gene: -; CDR3 length: 14; J gene: TRBJ1-4; CDR3 DNA: TGTGCCAGCAGCTTCGGTGCAACTAATGAAAAACTGTTTTTT; CDR3 protein: CASSFGATNEKLFF
clone size: -; V gene: TRBV4-3; D gene: TRBD2; CDR3 length: 19; J gene: TRBJ2-3; CDR3 DNA: TGCGCCAGCAGCCAAGACTGGGCTAGCGGGGGGGCAAGGACAGATACGCAGTATTTT; CDR3 protein: CASSQDWASGGARTDTQYF
clone size: few; V gene: TRBV28; D gene: -; CDR3 length: 13; J gene: TRBJ1-4; CDR3 DNA: TGTGCCAGCGTGTCGCTAGGTAATGAAAAACTGTTTTTT; CDR3 protein: CASVSLGNEKLFF
clone size: -; V gene: TRBV7-3; D gene: -; CDR3 length: 15; J gene: TRBJ2-1; CDR3 DNA: TGTGCCAGCAGCCCGCACCACATGAATTTCGATGAGCAGTTCTTC; CDR3 protein: CASSPHHMNFDEQFF
clone size: -; V gene: TRBV5-1; D gene: -; CDR3 length: 16; J gene: TRBJ1-1; CDR3 DNA: TGCGCCAGCAGCTTGGGGCCACCGGGACAGAACACTGAAGCTTTCTTT; CDR3 protein: CASSLGPPGQNTEAFF
clone size: -; V gene: TRBV30; D gene: -; CDR3 length: 18; J gene: TRBJ2-1; CDR3 DNA: TGTGCCTGGAGCGCTGAGCGGGCTCCACCAAGCTCCTACAATGAGCAGTTCTTC; CDR3 protein: CAWSAERAPPSSYNEQFF
clone size: -; V gene: TRBV7-3; D gene: TRBD1; CDR3 length: 13; J gene: TRBJ1-2; CDR3 DNA: TGTGCCAGCAGCGAGGACAGGGGCTATGGCTACACCTTC; CDR3 protein: CASSEDRGYGYTF
clone size: once; V gene: TRBV5-8; D gene: TRBD1; CDR3 length: 17; J gene: TRBJ1-1; CDR3 DNA: TGTGCCAGCAGCAGAACAGGGGCTCCTACTACGAAGGCTGAAGCTTTCTTT; CDR3 protein: CASSRTGAPTTKAEAFF
clone size: once; V gene: TRBV4-3; D gene: TRBD2; CDR3 length: 17; J gene: TRBJ2-4; CDR3 DNA: TGCGCCAGCAGCCAAGATTTCGGAAGTAGCGGGCAAAACATTCAGTACTTC; CDR3 protein: CASSQDFGSSGQNIQYF
clone size: once; V gene: TRBV20-1; D gene: -; CDR3 length: 10; J gene: TRBJ1-2; CDR3 DNA: TGCAGTGCTAGGGGGGGTGGCTACACCTTC; CDR3 protein: CSARGGGYTF
clone size: -; V gene: TRBV7-9; D gene: TRBD1; CDR3 length: 17; J gene: TRBJ1-6; CDR3 DNA: TGTGCCAGCAGCTTAGACGGGACAGGGGATAATAATTCACCCCTCCACTTT; CDR3 protein: CASSLDGTGDNNSPLHF
clone size: -; V gene: TRBV4-1; D gene: -; CDR3 length: 14; J gene: TRBJ1-1; CDR3 DNA: TGCGCCAGCAGCCAAGGTCGGGGGGACACTGAAGCTTTCTTT; CDR3 protein: CASSQGRGDTEAFF
clone size: -; V gene: TRBV4-1; D gene: -; CDR3 length: 16; J gene: TRBJ1-1; CDR3 DNA: TGCGCCAGCAGCCAAGATGTGGGCAGGGTGAACACTGAAGCTTTCTTT; CDR3 protein: CASSQDVGRVNTEAFF
clone size: -; V gene: TRBV4-3; D gene: TRBD2; CDR3 length: 17; J gene: TRBJ2-3; CDR3 DNA: TGCGCCAGCAGCCAAGATCTAGCGGGAGGTCCCACAGATACGCAGTATTTT; CDR3 protein: CASSQDLAGGPTDTQYF
clone size: -; V gene: TRBV19; D gene: -; CDR3 length: 13; J gene: TRBJ1-1; CDR3 DNA: TGTGCCAGTAGTCCCCTGGCGAACACTGAAGCTTTCTTT; CDR3 protein: CASSPLANTEAFF
clone size: -; V gene: TRBV6-5; D gene: TRBD2; CDR3 length: 14; J gene: TRBJ2-7; CDR3 DNA: TGTGCCAGCAGCCGACTAGCGGGAGAGGACGAGCAGTACTTC; CDR3 protein: CASSRLAGEDEQYF
clone size: -; V gene: TRBV7-9; D gene: -; CDR3 length: 16; J gene: TRBJ1-2; CDR3 DNA: TGTGCCAGCAGCTTATACCCCAGGCAGACAAACTATGGCTACACCTTC; CDR3 protein: CASSLYPRQTNYGYTF
clone size: -; V gene: TRBV5-4; D gene: -; CDR3 length: 13; J gene: TRBJ2-1; CDR3 DNA: TGTGCCAGCAGCACGCAGGGGCCCCATGAGCAGTTCTTC; CDR3 protein: CASSTQGPHEQFF
clone size: -; V gene: TRBV30; D gene: -; CDR3 length: 16; J gene: TRBJ1-2; CDR3 DNA: TGTGCCTGGAGTGTACCAGGACAACGTACTAACTATGGCTACACCTTC; CDR3 protein: CAWSVPGQRTNYGYTF
clone size: few; V gene: TRBV10-2; D gene: TRBD1; CDR3 length: 21; J gene: TRBJ2-6; CDR3 DNA: TGCGCCAGCAGTGGAAACCCTCACCCGGGGACAGGCCAATCTGGGGCCAACGTCCTGACTTTC; CDR3 protein: CASSGNPHPGTGQSGANVLTF
clone size: -; V gene: TRBV7-6; D gene: TRBD2; CDR3 length: 16; J gene: TRBJ2-1; CDR3 DNA: TGTGCCAGCAGCGCCCTCAGTTTCGGGGGGGCTTCTGAGCAGTTCTTC; CDR3 protein: CASSALSFGGASEQFF
clone size: -; V gene: TRBV6-2/TRBV6-3; D gene: -; CDR3 length: 15; J gene: TRBJ2-7; CDR3 DNA: TGTGCCAGCAGTTACTCCCGGGGAGGCTACTACGAGCAGTACTTC; CDR3 protein: CASSYSRGGYYEQYF
clone size: -; V gene: TRBV27; D gene: -; CDR3 length: 12; J gene: TRBJ2-7; CDR3 DNA: TGTGCCAGCAGTTATAAAGCTGGCGAGCAGTACTTC; CDR3 protein: CASSYKAGEQYF
clone size: -; V gene: TRBV11-3; D gene: TRBD1; CDR3 length: 17; J gene: TRBJ2-1; CDR3 DNA: TGTGCCAGCAGCCAGGACTCCGGGACAGGGGCTTACAATGAGCAGTTCTTC; CDR3 protein: CASSQDSGTGAYNEQFF
clone size: -; V gene: TRBV30; D gene: -; CDR3 length: 12; J gene: TRBJ1-2; CDR3 DNA: TGTGCCTGGAGTCCTAATTCCCCCGGCTACACCTTC; CDR3 protein: CAWSPNSPGYTF
clone size: -; V gene: TRBV30; D gene: -; CDR3 length: 13; J gene: TRBJ1-1; CDR3 DNA: TGTGCCTGGAGGTTTTGGGAGGATACTGAAGCTTTCTTT; CDR3 protein: CAWRFWEDTEAFF
clone size: -; V gene: TRBV19; D gene: TRBD2; CDR3 length: 15; J gene: TRBJ2-4; CDR3 DNA: TGTGCCAGTAGTATCGGTCCAGGGAGGGAAAGCATTCAGTACTTC; CDR3 protein: CASSIGPGRESIQYF
clone size: -; V gene: TRBV6-5; D gene: -; CDR3 length: 13; J gene: TRBJ2-2; CDR3 DNA: TGTGCCAGCACTTTCCGCCCCACTGGGGAGCTGTTTTTT; CDR3 protein: CASTFRPTGELFF
clone size: -; V gene: TRBV5-1; D gene: -; CDR3 length: 15; J gene: TRBJ1-2; CDR3 DNA: TGCGCCAGCAGCTTGAGTTCGGCCGGGAACTATGGCTACACCTTC; CDR3 protein: CASSLSSAGNYGYTF
clone size: -; V gene: TRBV12-3/TRBV12-4; D gene: TRBD1; CDR3 length: 13; J gene: TRBJ1-2; CDR3 DNA: TGTGCCAGCAGTCGACAGGGTCGGTATGGCTACACCTTC; CDR3 protein: CASSRQGRYGYTF
clone size: -; V gene: TRBV5-6; D gene: -; CDR3 length: 14; J gene: TRBJ1-1; CDR3 DNA: TGTGCCAGCAGCTTCTCTCCGGGGGACACTGAAGCTTTCTTT; CDR3 protein: CASSFSPGDTEAFF
clone size: -; V gene: TRBV7-9; D gene: TRBD2; CDR3 length: 15; J gene: TRBJ2-5; CDR3 DNA: TGTGCCAGCAGCCCGCGGGAGGGTAACCCAGAGACCCAGTACTTC; CDR3 protein: CASSPREGNPETQYF
clone size: -; V gene: TRBV6-4; D gene: -; CDR3 length: 14; J gene: TRBJ2-2; CDR3 DNA: TGTGCCAGCAGTGACGGGCAGGTTGGCGGGGAGCTGTTTTTT; CDR3 protein: CASSDGQVGGELFF
clone size: -; V gene: TRBV19; D gene: -; CDR3 length: 17; J gene: TRBJ1-5; CDR3 DNA: TGTGCCAGTAGTATAGTCCGGGACATATATAGCAATCAGCCCCAGCATTTT; CDR3 protein: CASSIVRDIYSNQPQHF
clone size: few; V gene: TRBV10-3; D gene: TRBD2; CDR3 length: 16; J gene: TRBJ2-1; CDR3 DNA: TGTGCCATCAGTGAGTCTCTGGCTAGCGGAAACAATGAGCAGTTCTTC; CDR3 protein: CAISESLASGNNEQFF
clone size: -; V gene: TRBV9; D gene: TRBD2; CDR3 length: 15; J gene: TRBJ2-1; CDR3 DNA: TGTGCCAGCAGCGCCAGCGGGAGCTCCTACAATGAGCAGTTCTTC; CDR3 protein: CASSASGSSYNEQFF
clone size: -; V gene: TRBV6-2/TRBV6-3; D gene: -; CDR3 length: 15; J gene: TRBJ1-1; CDR3 DNA: TGTGCCAGCAGTCGCACTACTACAGGGTACACTGAAGCTTTCTTT; CDR3 protein: CASSRTTTGYTEAFF
clone size: -; V gene: TRBV19; D gene: -; CDR3 length: 16; J gene: TRBJ2-7; CDR3 DNA: TGTGCCAGTAGTAGGGTAGCAGGGGCGGTCGGAGCCGAGCAGTACTTC; CDR3 protein: CASSRVAGAVGAEQYF
clone size: -; V gene: TRBV2; D gene: TRBD2; CDR3 length: 17; J gene: TRBJ2-1; CDR3 DNA: TGTGCCAGCGGGTCTAGCGGGGGCCGTAGCTCCTACAATGAGCAGTTCTTC; CDR3 protein: CASGSSGGRSSYNEQFF
clone size: -; V gene: TRBV3-1/TRBV3-2; D gene: TRBD1; CDR3 length: 12; J gene: TRBJ1-1; CDR3 DNA: TGTGCCAGCAGCCGGACAGGACTTGAAGCTTTCTTT; CDR3 protein: CASSRTGLEAFF
clone size: -; V gene: TRBV14; D gene: -; CDR3 length: 16; J gene: TRBJ2-5; CDR3 DNA: TGTGCCAGCAGCCAAGAAAGTATTGGAACAGAAGAGACCCAGTACTTC; CDR3 protein: CASSQESIGTEETQYF
clone size: -; V gene: TRBV10-2; D gene: TRBD2; CDR3 length: 15; J gene: TRBJ2-7; CDR3 DNA: TGCGCCAGCAGTGATACTAGCGGCAGCTCCTACGAGCAGTACTTC; CDR3 protein: CASSDTSGSSYEQYF
clone size: -; V gene: TRBV11-3; D gene: TRBD1; CDR3 length: 14; J gene: TRBJ1-1; CDR3 DNA: TGTGCCAGCAGCTTCCGGGACAGGGACACTGAAGCTTTCTTT; CDR3 protein: CASSFRDRDTEAFF